Listed here are 29 T cell receptor beta chains from one sample, sequenced in a study of tumor-infiltrating lymphocytes in localized non-small cell lung cancer. This table comes from immunoSEQ multiplex PCR, and its TCRdb copy is limited to in-frame clones, with some not included. Among 9,000 to 15,000 clones listed, about 76% were seen once. The sequenced sample was uninvolved lung tissue not adjacent to the tumor. These receptors were obtained from a human donor with non-small cell lung cancer.

The chain recombines TRBV7-8 with TRBJ1-5, with D possibly being TRBD1 (5 bases). Deletions cut 2 bases from V and 4 bases from J, with 9 bases between. Germline lookup yields CDR1 SGHVS and CDR2 FQNEAQ. CDR3 length equals 14 residues. The CDR3 DNA reads as TGTGCCAGCAGCTTACCGGGGGGAAATCAGCCCCAGCATTTT. Translated, it gives CASSLPGGNQPQHF.

V and J are TRBV7-2 and TRBJ1-1; a possible D gene is TRBD1 (6 bases). V was cut by 1 base and J by 2 bases, with 8 bases left in between. CDR1 is SGHTA and CDR2 is FQGNSA in the germline V gene. The CDR3 contains 14 residues. The CDR3 is CASSLVGANTEAFF. CDR3 nucleotide sequence: TGTGCCAGCAGCTTAGTGGGGGCAAACACTGAAGCTTTCTTT.

This clone was observed a few times. The J gene is TRBJ2-3, the V gene TRBV15, with no clear D. Trimming removed 3 bases from V and 6 bases from J, with 7 bases in between. From germline, CDR1 is LNHNV and CDR2 YYDKDF (reference sequence). The CDR3 totals 12 residues. The CDR3 loop is CATSSPRDTQYF. CDR3 nucleotides: TGTGCCACCAGCAGCCCCAGGGATACGCAGTATTTT.

This chain links TRBV10-3 with TRBJ2-7, with D possibly matching TRBD1 (6 bases). Germline-derived CDR1 and CDR2 are ENHRY and SYGVKD. The CDR3 has 12 residues. Between the trimmed V and J ends, which lost 5 bases and 3 bases, there was a span of 8 bases. CDR3 residues: CAISTGNYEQYF. CDR3 bases: TGTGCCATCAGTACAGGGAACTACGAGCAGTACTTC.

The J gene is TRBJ2-1, the V gene TRBV6-1, with 11 positions matching TRBD1. The J segment lost 3 bases and the V segment lost 7 bases, leaving 5 bases of the junction unmatched. The length of the CDR3 is 15 residues. Germline lookup yields CDR1 MNHNS and CDR2 SASEGT. The CDR3 sequence: CASTWDRGFYNEQFF. CDR3 sequence (DNA): TGTGCCAGCACCTGGGACAGGGGGTTCTACAATGAGCAGTTCTTC.

In this sample, this clone turned up a few times. The J gene is TRBJ2-5, the V gene TRBV25-1; D perhaps matches TRBD2 (6 bases). Trimming removed 3 bases at V and 1 base at J, with 12 bases between. Germline values: CDR1 MGHDK, CDR2 SYGVNS. The CDR3 length is 15 residues. CDR3 nucleotide sequence: TGTGCCAGCAGTGAGGAGGGAGGCCCCCAAGAGACCCAGTACTTC. Its protein is CASSEEGGPQETQYF. Full variable domain (rest looked up from reference TRBV25-1 and TRBJ2-5): EADIYQTPRYLVIGTGKKITLECSQTMGHDKMYWYQQDPGMELHLIHYSYGVNSTEKGDLSSESTVSRIRTEHFPLTLESARPSHTSQYLCASSEEGGPQETQYFGPGTRLLVL.

The J gene is TRBJ1-2, the V gene TRBV5-4; D perhaps matches TRBD1 (6 bases). V was clipped by 6 bases and J by 9 bases, with 21 bases between them. In germline, CDR1 is SGHNT, CDR2 YYREEE (reference sequence). The CDR3 has 14 residues. The CDR3 region is CASTLFAGQLRYTF. The CDR3 nucleotides read TGTGCCAGCACCTTATTCGCGGGACAACTTCGCTACACCTTC.

J is TRBJ1-1 and V is TRBV2; 7 nucleotides align to TRBD1. The ends lost 7 bases at V and 3 bases at J; junction bases unmatched: 8. CDR1 is SNHLY and CDR2 is FYNNEI in the germline V gene. The CDR3 is made up of 14 amino acids. Here the CDR3 reads CASTSIQGDTEAFF. The DNA for the CDR3 is TGTGCCAGCACTTCAATTCAGGGGGACACTGAAGCTTTCTTT.

The genes are TRBV11-2 and TRBJ2-7, with 8 bases aligning to TRBD2. Germline V gives CDR1 SGHAT, CDR2 FQNNGV. This CDR3 has 17 residues. The V segment lost 1 base and the J segment 9 bases; nucleotides outside the gene matches: 17. The CDR3 nucleotides read TGTGCCAGCAGCTTAGTAGGGTCTAGCGGGTTTACCTTGGGGCAGTACTTC. Protein: CASSLVGSSGFTLGQYF.

The chain has TRBV6-5 and TRBJ2-3; 12 bases agree with TRBD2. The CDR3 has 15 residues. The V and J ends lost 2 bases and 5 bases, in that order; junction bases with no gene match: 2. The germline V gene has CDR1 MNHEY and CDR2 SVGAGI. CDR3 loop: CASSYPGLAGDTQYF. CDR3 nucleotides: TGTGCCAGCAGTTACCCGGGACTAGCGGGAGATACGCAGTATTTT.

The rearrangement links TRBV5-4 to TRBJ2-3; 10 bases align to TRBD2. The V gene end was trimmed by 7 bases and the J gene end by 1 base; junction bases not matched to a gene: 0. The CDR3 loop spans 13 amino acids. Looked up from germline, CDR1 is SGHNT and CDR2 is YYREEE (reference sequence). CDR3 nucleotide sequence: TGTGCCAGCGGGACTAGCGGCACAGATACGCAGTATTTT. This translates into CASGTSGTDTQYF.

The table lists this clone with a few counts. V usage is TRBV28 and J usage is TRBJ2-2; TRBD2 matches at 8 bases. Germline loops: CDR1 MDHEN, CDR2 SYDVKM. The CDR3 loop spans 15 amino acids. The V and J ends lost 6 bases and 1 base, in that order; junction bases with no gene match: 4. This CDR3 reads CASRFTSGNTGELFF. The CDR3, as DNA: TGTGCCAGCAGATTCACTAGCGGGAACACCGGGGAGCTGTTTTTT.

This clone was detected a few times. The V gene is TRBV25-1, the J gene TRBJ2-2; TRBD2 aligns across 9 bases. The CDR3 contains 16 residues. With V trimmed by 5 bases and J by 5 bases, 9 bases remained unmatched. Germline values: CDR1 MGHDK, CDR2 SYGVNS. CDR3 DNA sequence: TGTGCCAGCAGTCCCCTAGCGGGGAGGGGAACCGGGGAGCTGTTTTTT. Protein sequence: CASSPLAGRGTGELFF. The full variable domain, with the rest looked up from reference TRBV25-1 and TRBJ2-2, is EADIYQTPRYLVIGTGKKITLECSQTMGHDKMYWYQQDPGMELHLIHYSYGVNSTEKGDLSSESTVSRIRTEHFPLTLESARPSHTSQYLCASSPLAGRGTGELFFGEGSRLTVL.

A few counts support this clone. V and J are TRBV4-2 and TRBJ2-3; a weak D match, TRBD2 (6 bases). Looked up from germline, CDR1 is LGHNA and CDR2 is YNFKEQ. V gave up 4 bases and J gave up 0 bases, with 14 bases separating them. The CDR3 is 16 amino acids. CDR3 region: CASSPIADTSTDTQYF. The CDR3 DNA sequence: TGTGCCAGCAGCCCGATAGCGGATACTAGCACAGATACGCAGTATTTT.

The rearrangement joins TRBV28 to TRBJ2-7, with 9 bases fitting TRBD1. Germline V gene data show CDR1 as MDHEN and CDR2 as SYDVKM. Losses at the gene ends were 6 bases for V and 9 bases for J; bases not matched to a gene: 15. The CDR3 is 15 amino acids. The CDR3 here is CASRGQGIPEGGQYF. CDR3 nucleotide sequence: TGTGCCAGCAGAGGACAGGGGATCCCGGAGGGTGGGCAGTACTTC.

The V gene is TRBV30, the J gene TRBJ1-2, with D perhaps matching TRBD1 (5 bases). V lost 3 bases to trimming and J lost 5 bases, with 10 bases between them. CDR3 length equals 12 residues. Germline V gene data show CDR1 as GTSNPN and CDR2 as SVGIG (reference sequence). CDR3 nucleotide sequence: TGTGCCTGGAGCGCAGGGTTGTATGGCTACACCTTC. This codes for CAWSAGLYGYTF.

V gene TRBV20-1 combines with J gene TRBJ2-5; no clear D gene. Trimming removed 1 base from V and 5 bases from J, with 5 bases in between. Germline V lookup: CDR1 DFQATT, CDR2 SNEGSKA (reference sequence). This CDR3 spans 11 amino acids. The chain's CDR3 is CSARVAETQYF. CDR3 nucleotides: TGCAGTGCTAGAGTAGCCGAGACCCAGTACTTC.

The chain links TRBV5-1 to TRBJ1-3; 7 positions match TRBD1. The CDR3 runs 15 residues. J was trimmed by 3 bases and V by 4 bases; bases with no gene match: 7. The germline gives CDR1 SGHRS, CDR2 YFSETQ. The CDR3 DNA reads TGCGCCAGCAGCGCGACAGGGAGTAGTGGAAACACCATATATTTT. Translated: CASSATGSSGNTIYF.

This chain uses TRBV19 with TRBJ2-7; no clear D gene. Trimming shortened V by 4 bases and J by 4 bases, and 17 bases separated the two germline ends. The germline gives CDR1 LNHDA, CDR2 SQIVND (reference sequence). This CDR3 contains 15 residues. This chain's CDR3 is CASSSGIGRFYEQYF. The CDR3 DNA reads as TGTGCCAGTAGTAGTGGGATCGGACGGTTTTACGAGCAGTACTTC.

This clone is a singleton in its sample. V is TRBV5-1 and J is TRBJ1-2; D ambiguous. The CDR3 loop spans 13 amino acids. The ends were cut back, 1 base at V and 8 bases at J, with 12 bases in the middle. Germline CDR1 SGHRS, CDR2 YFSETQ. CDR3 nucleotides: TGCGCCAGCAGCTTGCGGACGGAGGGCGGCTACACCTTC. It yields the protein CASSLRTEGGYTF.

V and J are TRBV28 and TRBJ2-3; tentative D call: TRBD2 (5 bases). This CDR3 comprises 14 residues. V was shortened by 3 bases and J by 1 base, with 8 bases between the two germline ends. The germline gives CDR1 MDHEN, CDR2 SYDVKM. This CDR3 is CASSFLSGTDTQYF. CDR3 in DNA: TGTGCCAGCAGTTTCCTTAGCGGCACAGATACGCAGTATTTT.

V is TRBV11-2 and J is TRBJ2-5, with a tentative D call TRBD1 (6 bases). The CDR3 loop spans 16 amino acids. V lost 0 bases and J 6 bases, leaving 17 bases between the germline ends. Germline CDR1 reads SGHAT; CDR2 reads FQNNGV. CDR3 amino acids: CASSLDSAVQGQTQYF. In DNA form, the CDR3 reads TGTGCCAGCAGCTTAGATAGCGCAGTCCAGGGGCAGACCCAGTACTTC. Supplemented by reference TRBV11-2 and TRBJ2-5, the full variable domain reads EAGVAQSPRYKIIEKRQSVAFWCNPISGHATLYWYQQILGQGPKLLIQFQNNGVVDDSQLPKDRFSAERLKGVDSTLKIQPAKLEDSAVYLCASSLDSAVQGQTQYFGPGTRLLVL.

This chain joins TRBV9 and TRBJ1-1, with 8 bases that match TRBD1. V lost 0 bases and J lost 6; bases outside the gene matches: 4. This CDR3 contains 14 residues. CDR1 is SGDLS and CDR2 is YYNGEE in the germline V gene. The CDR3 nucleotides are TGTGCCAGCAGCGTAGGACAGGGGAGTTCTGAAGCTTTCTTT. Its translation: CASSVGQGSSEAFF.

The chain uses TRBV7-6 and TRBJ1-4; D may be TRBD1 (5 bases). V was cut by 5 bases and J by 2 bases, with 15 bases left in between. CDR1 and CDR2 (germline): SGHVS, FNYEAQ. The CDR3 spans 16 residues. The CDR3 DNA reads as TGTGCCAGCAGCCCCCGGGGGGAGGCGACTAATGAAAAACTGTTTTTT. The encoded protein is CASSPRGEATNEKLFF.

The chain links TRBV5-6 to TRBJ1-1; no reliable D call. The V and J ends lost 0 bases and 5 bases respectively, with 11 bases between them. CDR3 length equals 14 residues. Germline lookup yields CDR1 SGHDT and CDR2 YYEEEE. The CDR3 spells CASSLVEVSTEAFF. The CDR3 DNA reads as TGTGCCAGCAGCTTGGTAGAGGTCTCAACTGAAGCTTTCTTT.

The chain employs TRBV6-5 and TRBJ1-1; D remains unclear. V was pared by 0 bases and J by 7 bases, with 6 bases between. The CDR3 extends over 12 amino acids. Germline V gives CDR1 MNHEY, CDR2 SVGAGI. The CDR3 is CASSYSGIEAFF. The CDR3 coding sequence is TGTGCCAGCAGTTACTCAGGGATTGAAGCTTTCTTT.

The chain combines TRBV30 with TRBJ2-7; 10 nucleotides align to TRBD2. This CDR3 has 15 residues. The germline gives CDR1 GTSNPN, CDR2 SVGIG (reference sequence). With V trimmed by 1 base and J by 3 bases, 6 bases remained unmatched. For the CDR3, the DNA is TGTGCCTGGAGTGCCGGACTAGCGGTCTTCTACGAGCAGTACTTC. It codes for CAWSAGLAVFYEQYF.

V is TRBV25-1 and J is TRBJ2-1; 16 bases line up with TRBD2. V shed 6 bases and J 13 bases; nucleotides not matched to a gene: 6. Germline CDR1 is MGHDK and CDR2 is SYGVNS. This CDR3 comprises 14 residues. CDR3: CASSGTSGRGPQFF. CDR3 coding DNA: TGTGCCAGCAGCGGGACTAGCGGGAGGGGCCCCCAGTTCTTC. The full variable domain, its missing parts supplied by reference TRBV25-1 and TRBJ2-1, is EADIYQTPRYLVIGTGKKITLECSQTMGHDKMYWYQQDPGMELHLIHYSYGVNSTEKGDLSSESTVSRIRTEHFPLTLESARPSHTSQYLCASSGTSGRGPQFFGPGTRLTVL.

This chain uses TRBV4-2 with TRBJ2-4, with TRBD1 matching over 7 bases. V lost 1 base and J lost 6; bases outside the gene matches: 9. Germline V gene data show CDR1 as LGHNA and CDR2 as YNFKEQ. The CDR3 is 16 residues long. The chain's CDR3 is CASSQAPAGGTNIQYF. In DNA form, the CDR3 reads TGTGCCAGCAGCCAAGCGCCGGCAGGGGGTACAAACATTCAGTACTTC.